Listed below are T cell receptor beta chains from one sample, sequenced in a study of glioma-infiltrating T cells after dendritic cell vaccination. Repertoires were generated with immunoSEQ multiplex PCR, while TCRdb's copy carries only in-frame clones and drops some. The sample records 85,000 to 110,000 clones, more than 80% being singletons. The sample consisted of blood, taken before dendritic cell vaccination. The receptors were gathered from a human donor with glioblastoma. The CDR3 runs from the conserved cysteine through the conserved F or W. A D gene is named only where the DNA matches it firmly. The listing skips clone size in some rows; elsewhere it reads once, few, many or a size class.

j_gene,d_gene,abundance,v_gene,CDR3nt,CDR3aa
TRBJ2-3,TRBD2,NA,TRBV9,TGTGCCAGCAGCGCACTAGCGGGGGGGCTAACGGATACGCAGTATTTT,CASSALAGGLTDTQYF
TRBJ1-1,NA,NA,TRBV11-3,TGTGCCAGTCCAGGGGATAGCACTGAAGCTTTCTTT,CASPGDSTEAFF
TRBJ2-5,TRBD2,once,TRBV6-6,TGTGCCAGCAGGCCGGGGGGTCTGGACGCCCAGTACTTC,CASRPGGLDAQYF
TRBJ1-6,TRBD1,NA,TRBV6-5,TGTGCCAGCAGATCTCCAGGGGGCGTAGATTCACCCCTCCACTTT,CASRSPGGVDSPLHF
TRBJ2-5,NA,few,TRBV29-1,TGCAGCGTGAGGGGGGGCCAAGAGACCCAGTACTTC,CSVRGGQETQYF
TRBJ2-4,TRBD1,NA,TRBV7-2,TGTGCCAGCAGAAAGACAGGGGTGGACATTCAGTACTTC,CASRKTGVDIQYF
TRBJ2-3,NA,NA,TRBV4-1,TGCGCCAGCAGCAATACAGGCACAGATACGCAGTATTTT,CASSNTGTDTQYF
TRBJ2-1,NA,NA,TRBV6-6,TGTGCCAGCAGTCGTACCTCGACAGGACCCAATGAGCAGTTCTTC,CASSRTSTGPNEQFF
TRBJ1-5,NA,many,TRBV6-6,TGTGCCAGCAGTAAACAGGAGATCAATCAGCCCCAGCATTTT,CASSKQEINQPQHF
TRBJ2-6,TRBD1,NA,TRBV5-1,TGCGCCAGCAGCCCGGACAGGGCTGGGGCCAACGTCCTGACTTTC,CASSPDRAGANVLTF
TRBJ2-5,NA,NA,TRBV10-3,TGTGCCATCAGTGAGACGCGTCAAGAGACCCAGTACTTC,CAISETRQETQYF
TRBJ1-1,TRBD1,NA,TRBV5-1,TGCGCCAGCAGCTGGGGGACAGCGAACACTGAAGCTTTCTTT,CASSWGTANTEAFF
TRBJ2-7,TRBD1,NA,TRBV19,TGTGCCAGTAGTACCCGGACAGGGGGCGGTTACGAGCAGTACTTC,CASSTRTGGGYEQYF
TRBJ1-2,TRBD1,NA,TRBV5-1,TGCGCCAGCGCTTTACAGGGGAACTATGGCTACACCTTC,CASALQGNYGYTF
TRBJ2-3,NA,NA,TRBV7-2,TGTGCCAGCAGGCGGGGTAGCACAGATACGCAGTATTTT,CASRRGSTDTQYF
TRBJ1-1,NA,NA,TRBV19,TGTGCCAGTAGTATCGGGGGGCTTCGCACTGAAGCTTTCTTT,CASSIGGLRTEAFF
TRBJ1-2,NA,NA,TRBV19,TGTGCCAGTAGTAACCAGGGGATTAACTATGGCTACACCTTC,CASSNQGINYGYTF
TRBJ1-6,NA,once,TRBV2,TGTGCCAGCAGTTTCCGGGGGAGGCCCTCTCTTTCACCCCTCCACTTT,CASSFRGRPSLSPLHF
TRBJ2-3,TRBD2,once,TRBV10-3,TGTGCCATCAGTGTGACTAGCGGGGAACGCACAGATACGCAGTATTTT,CAISVTSGERTDTQYF
TRBJ2-2,TRBD2,NA,TRBV7-3,TGTGCCAGCAGCCCCCAGACTAGCAAGGCCGGGGAGCTGTTTTTT,CASSPQTSKAGELFF
TRBJ1-1,NA,NA,TRBV6-5,TGTGCCAGCTTGAGCGGATTCATGAACACTGAAGCTTTCTTT,CASLSGFMNTEAFF
TRBJ1-1,TRBD1,once,TRBV27,TGTGCCAGCAGAGATCCGGGACAGGGGAATGAGGTAGCTTTCTTT,CASRDPGQGNEVAFF
TRBJ1-2,TRBD1,NA,TRBV9,TGTGCCAGCAGCCCTCGACAGGGCTGGGCATATGGCTACACCTTC,CASSPRQGWAYGYTF
TRBJ1-2,TRBD1,few,TRBV7-9,TGTGCCAGCAGCTTTTTGGACAGGATTAACTATGGCTACACCTTC,CASSFLDRINYGYTF
TRBJ2-5,TRBD1,once,TRBV19,TGTGCCAGTAGAACGGACAGGAGTGAAGAGACCCAGTACTTC,CASRTDRSEETQYF
TRBJ1-5,TRBD1,NA,TRBV6-1,TGTGCCAGCAGGAAAAAGGGGGCGCAAGGTCAGCCCCAGCATTTT,CASRKKGAQGQPQHF